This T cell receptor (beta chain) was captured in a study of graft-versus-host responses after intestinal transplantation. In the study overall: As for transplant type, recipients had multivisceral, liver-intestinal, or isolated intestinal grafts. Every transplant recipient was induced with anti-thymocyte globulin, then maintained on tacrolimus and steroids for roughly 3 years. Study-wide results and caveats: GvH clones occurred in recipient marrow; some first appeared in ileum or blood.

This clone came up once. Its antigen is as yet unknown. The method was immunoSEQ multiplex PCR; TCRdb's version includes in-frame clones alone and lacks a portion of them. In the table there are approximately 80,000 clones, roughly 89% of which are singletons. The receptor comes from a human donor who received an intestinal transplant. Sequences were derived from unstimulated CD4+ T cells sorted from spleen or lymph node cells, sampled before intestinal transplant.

As DNA, the CDR3 is TGTGCCAGCAGCGTAGGACTAGCGGGGGTTCCCCCCTACGAGCAGTACTTC. Encoded protein: CASSVGLAGVPPYEQYF. V is TRBV9 and J is TRBJ2-7; 12 bases match TRBD2. The V segment lost 0 bases and the J segment 2 bases; nucleotides outside the gene matches: 6. There are 17 residues in the CDR3. Germline V lookup: CDR1 SGDLS, CDR2 YYNGEE.